This TCR beta chain was recovered during a study of T cells in Graves' hyperthyroidism and ophthalmopathy. Subjects aged 18 to 65 presented with newly diagnosed hyperthyroidism of less than 2 months' duration. This clonotype has a handful of counts. What it recognizes is unknown. V was cut by 7 bases and J by 6 bases, with 19 bases left in between. The CDR3 spans 14 residues. Germline V CDR1 and CDR2: GTSNPN, SVGIG (reference sequence). Study-level findings and limits: Most clonotypes that expanded in the thyroid above 0.001 also showed up in blood. Median prediction lead before ophthalmopathy onset was 6.5 months with the model. A 13 V-J model separated ophthalmopathy from stable hyperthyroidism.

Researchers took RNA transcripts and amplified the TCR beta CDR3 regions from them. Using the HTBI primer set, a first-round RT-PCR was run on the TCR CDR3. TCRdb ran MiXCR on the multiplex PCR reads and lists one entry per CDR3 protein. The sample lists over 150,000 distinct CDR3 sequences, 17% occurring once. This rearrangement joins TRBV30 to TRBJ2-1; D may match TRBD1 or TRBD2 (5 bases each). The receptor comes from a woman in her 50s with Graves' hyperthyroidism. Sequences were obtained from blood. The chain's CDR3 is CALDGTPRGNEQFF. DNA of the CDR3: TGTGCCTTGGATGGGACCCCCCGCGGCAATGAGCAGTTCTTC.